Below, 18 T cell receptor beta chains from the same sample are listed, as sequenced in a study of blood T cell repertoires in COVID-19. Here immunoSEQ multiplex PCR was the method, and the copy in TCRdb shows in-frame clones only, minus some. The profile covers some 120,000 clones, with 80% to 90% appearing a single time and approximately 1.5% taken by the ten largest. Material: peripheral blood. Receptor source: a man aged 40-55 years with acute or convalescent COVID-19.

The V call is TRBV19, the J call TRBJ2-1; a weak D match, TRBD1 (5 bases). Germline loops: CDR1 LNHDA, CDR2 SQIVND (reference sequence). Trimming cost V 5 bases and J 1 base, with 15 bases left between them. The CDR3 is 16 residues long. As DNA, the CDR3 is TGTGCCAGTAGTTCCGCAGGGCAGAAGTCCTACAATGAGCAGTTCTTC. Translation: CASSSAGQKSYNEQFF.

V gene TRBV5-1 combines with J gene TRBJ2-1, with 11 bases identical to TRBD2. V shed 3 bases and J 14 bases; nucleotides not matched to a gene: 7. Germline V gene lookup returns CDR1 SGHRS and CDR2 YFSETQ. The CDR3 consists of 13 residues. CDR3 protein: CASSSKTSGSEFF. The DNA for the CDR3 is TGCGCCAGCAGCTCGAAAACTAGCGGGAGTGAGTTCTTC.

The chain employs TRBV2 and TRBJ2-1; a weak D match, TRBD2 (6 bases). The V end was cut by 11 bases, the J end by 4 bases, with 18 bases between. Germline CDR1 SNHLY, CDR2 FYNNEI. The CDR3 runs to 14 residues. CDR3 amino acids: CALIPGESYNEQFF. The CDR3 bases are TGTGCCCTCATACCGGGGGAGTCATACAATGAGCAGTTCTTC.

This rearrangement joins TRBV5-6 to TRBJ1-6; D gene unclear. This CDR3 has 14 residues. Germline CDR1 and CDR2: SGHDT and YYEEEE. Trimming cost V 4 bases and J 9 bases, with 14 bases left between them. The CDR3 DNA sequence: TGTGCCAGCAGCCGCCGTTCCGAGAGTTCACCCCTCCACTTT. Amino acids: CASSRRSESSPLHF.

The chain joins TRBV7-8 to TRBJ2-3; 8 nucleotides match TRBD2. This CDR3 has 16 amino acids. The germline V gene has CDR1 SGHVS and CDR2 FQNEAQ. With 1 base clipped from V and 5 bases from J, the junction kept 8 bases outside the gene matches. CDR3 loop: CASSLGRGGPLDTQYF. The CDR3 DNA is TGTGCCAGCAGCTTAGGACGGGGGGGGCCTTTAGATACGCAGTATTTT.

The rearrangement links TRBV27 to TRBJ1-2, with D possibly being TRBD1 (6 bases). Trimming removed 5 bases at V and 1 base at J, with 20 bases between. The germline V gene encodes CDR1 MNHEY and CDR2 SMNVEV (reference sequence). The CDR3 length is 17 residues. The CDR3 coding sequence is TGTGCCAGCAGTCCTCGACAGGCGACTACTTATAACTATGGCTACACCTTC. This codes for CASSPRQATTYNYGYTF.

The CDR3 protein is CASSSLAGVDTGELFF. CDR3 nucleotides: TGCGCCAGCAGCTCTTTGGCAGGGGTGGACACCGGGGAGCTGTTTTTT. This chain connects TRBV5-1 to TRBJ2-2; D is perhaps TRBD1 (6 bases). The V and J ends lost 3 bases and 3 bases respectively, with 15 bases between them. The CDR3 covers 16 residues. Germline V lookup: CDR1 SGHRS, CDR2 YFSETQ.

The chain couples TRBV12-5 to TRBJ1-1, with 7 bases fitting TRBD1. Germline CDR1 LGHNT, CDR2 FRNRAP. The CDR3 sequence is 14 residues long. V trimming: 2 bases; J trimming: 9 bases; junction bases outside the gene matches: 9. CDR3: CASGLTPTGIKAFF. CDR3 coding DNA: TGTGCTAGTGGTTTGACCCCGACAGGGATAAAAGCTTTCTTT.

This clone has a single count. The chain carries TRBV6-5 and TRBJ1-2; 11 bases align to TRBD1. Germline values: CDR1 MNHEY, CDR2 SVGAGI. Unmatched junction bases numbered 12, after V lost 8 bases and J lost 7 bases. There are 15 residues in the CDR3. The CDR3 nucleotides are TGTGCCAGCCTCTCGGCCCCGGGACAGGGGGGTGGCTACACCTTC. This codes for CASLSAPGQGGGYTF.

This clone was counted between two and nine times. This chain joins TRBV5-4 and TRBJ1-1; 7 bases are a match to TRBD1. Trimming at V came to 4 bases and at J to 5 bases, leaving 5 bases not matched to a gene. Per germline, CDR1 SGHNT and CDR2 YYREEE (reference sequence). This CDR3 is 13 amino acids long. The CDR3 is CASSPMTGTEAFF. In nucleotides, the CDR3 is TGTGCCAGCAGCCCTATGACAGGGACTGAAGCTTTCTTT.

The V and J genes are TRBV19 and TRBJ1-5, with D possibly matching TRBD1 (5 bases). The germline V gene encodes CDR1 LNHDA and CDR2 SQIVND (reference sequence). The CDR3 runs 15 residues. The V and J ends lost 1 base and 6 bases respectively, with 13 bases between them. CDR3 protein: CASSIGGVPGQPQHF. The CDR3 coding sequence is TGTGCCAGTAGTATAGGGGGGGTACCGGGTCAGCCCCAGCATTTT.

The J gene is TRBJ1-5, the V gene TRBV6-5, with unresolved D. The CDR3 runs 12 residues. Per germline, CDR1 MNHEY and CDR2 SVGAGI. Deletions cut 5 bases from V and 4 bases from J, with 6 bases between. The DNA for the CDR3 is TGTGCCAGCAGTAGCCCTAATCAGCCCCAGCATTTT. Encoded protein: CASSSPNQPQHF.

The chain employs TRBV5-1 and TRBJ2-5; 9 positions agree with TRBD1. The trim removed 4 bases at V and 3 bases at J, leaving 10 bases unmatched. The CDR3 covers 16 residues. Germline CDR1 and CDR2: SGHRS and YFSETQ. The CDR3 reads CASSRSGTGQEETQYF. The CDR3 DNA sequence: TGCGCCAGCAGCCGGAGTGGGACAGGGCAAGAAGAGACCCAGTACTTC.

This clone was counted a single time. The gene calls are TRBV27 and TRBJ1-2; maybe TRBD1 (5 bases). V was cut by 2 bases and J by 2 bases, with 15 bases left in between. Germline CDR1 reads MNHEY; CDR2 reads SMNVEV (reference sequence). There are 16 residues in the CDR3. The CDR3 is CASSLRPGNTNYGYTF. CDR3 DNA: TGTGCCAGCAGTTTAAGGCCAGGGAATACCAACTATGGCTACACCTTC.

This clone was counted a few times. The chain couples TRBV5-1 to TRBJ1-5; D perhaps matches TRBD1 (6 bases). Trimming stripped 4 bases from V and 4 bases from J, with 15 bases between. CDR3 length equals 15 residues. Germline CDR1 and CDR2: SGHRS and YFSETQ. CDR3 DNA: TGCGCCAGCAGCCCAGGGGACCTTCCTAATCAGCCCCAGCATTTT. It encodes CASSPGDLPNQPQHF.

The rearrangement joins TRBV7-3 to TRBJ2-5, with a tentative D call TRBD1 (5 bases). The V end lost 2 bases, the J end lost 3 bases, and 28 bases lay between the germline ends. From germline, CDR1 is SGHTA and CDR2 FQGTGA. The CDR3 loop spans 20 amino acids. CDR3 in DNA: TGTGCCAGCAGCTTAGATCCGGCTATCGTACCACGGACATGCGAAGAGACCCAGTACTTC. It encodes CASSLDPAIVPRTCEETQYF. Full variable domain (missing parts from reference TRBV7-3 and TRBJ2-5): GAGVSQTPSNKVTEKGKYVELRCDPISGHTALYWYRQSLGQGPEFLIYFQGTGAADDSGLPNDRFFAVRPEGSVSTLKIQRTERGDSAVYLCASSLDPAIVPRTCEETQYFGPGTRLLVL.

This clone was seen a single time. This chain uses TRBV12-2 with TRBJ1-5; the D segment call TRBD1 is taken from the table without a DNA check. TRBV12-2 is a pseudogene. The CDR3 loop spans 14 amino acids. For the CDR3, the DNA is TGTGCAAGTAGGGGCAGGTGGAAGTCACAGCCCCAGCATTTT. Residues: CASRGRWKSQPQHF.

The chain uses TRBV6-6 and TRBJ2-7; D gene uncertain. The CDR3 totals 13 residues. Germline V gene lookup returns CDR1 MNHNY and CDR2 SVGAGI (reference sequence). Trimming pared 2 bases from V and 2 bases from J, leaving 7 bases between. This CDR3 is CASSYGSTYEQYF. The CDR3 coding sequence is TGTGCCAGCAGTTACGGTTCTACCTACGAGCAGTACTTC.